There are a few counts of the clone carrying this T cell receptor (beta chain). The antigen is undetermined. Every bit of the isolated RNA underwent reverse transcription, so sequencing read expressed TCRB transcripts. Repertoires were generated with immunoSEQ multiplex PCR, while TCRdb's copy carries only in-frame clones and drops some. Among hundreds of thousands of clones listed, around an eighth were seen once. CDR3 length: 14 residues. V lost 4 bases to trimming and J lost 4 bases, with 11 bases between them. Germline V gives CDR1 SEHNR, CDR2 FQNEAQ (reference sequence). The source of the sample is a study of beta chain features in type 1 diabetes. Broader study findings: There was a moderate but significant shortening of TCRB CDR3s in all four CD4+ subsets of Type 1 diabetes patients.

The purity of all sorted populations exceeded 98%. The source is a man younger than 35 with type 1 diabetes. The J gene is TRBJ1-3, the V gene TRBV7-9, with D uncertain. Sequencing input: naive CD4+ T cells from blood. In DNA form, the CDR3 reads TGTGCCAGCAGCTCCGAAGGTTACGGAAACACCATATATTTT. Translation gives CASSSEGYGNTIYF. The full variable domain, with the rest looked up from reference TRBV7-9 and TRBJ1-3, is DTGVSQNPRHKITKRGQNVTFRCDPISEHNRLYWYRQTLGQGPEFLTYFQNEAQLEKSRLLSDRFSAERPKGSFSTLEIQRTEQGDSAMYLCASSSEGYGNTIYFGEGSWLTVV.